This is a list of T cell receptor beta chains from one sample in a study of response to subunit inactivated influenza vaccine. Each CDR3 protein gets one entry after TCRdb re-called the RT-PCR reads with MiXCR. The sample lists 500,000 to 600,000 distinct CDR3 sequences; 16% were seen once. The sequences come from CD4+ T cells sorted from PBMCs, collected 23 to 25 months after vaccination. All receptors come from a man aged 45 to 75 who received an inactivated influenza vaccine. The CDR3 runs from the conserved cysteine through the conserved F or W. Fields, in order: V gene, J gene, D gene, clone size, CDR3 DNA, CDR3 protein. D genes are given only for firm matches. Rows may omit the clone size; those that give it use once, few, many or a size class.

TRBV11-3	TRBJ2-2	.	.	TGTGCCAGCAGCAACTACAGGGAAGGATCCGGGGAGCTGTTTTTT	CASSNYREGSGELFF
TRBV7-2	TRBJ2-1	TRBD2	.	TGTGCCAGCAGGGGAGGGTTATCCAGCGAGCAGTTCTTC	CASRGGLSSEQFF
TRBV19	TRBJ1-2	.	few	TGTGCCAGTAGCAGGGGACGGCTCGACTATGGCTACACCTTC	CASSRGRLDYGYTF
TRBV11-3	TRBJ2-1	TRBD1	.	TGTGCCAGCAGCTCGGGACAGGGGAACAATGAGCAGTTCTTC	CASSSGQGNNEQFF
TRBV12-3/TRBV12-4	TRBJ2-1	TRBD2	few	TGTGCCAGCAGTTCGCCGGGACTAGCGGGGTTCAATGAGCAGTTCTTC	CASSSPGLAGFNEQFF
TRBV5-1	TRBJ2-1	TRBD2	many	TGCGCCAGCAGCTTTGCCGGGACTAGTTTGGATGAGCAGTTCTTC	CASSFAGTSLDEQFF
TRBV20-1	TRBJ2-7	.	once	TGCAGTGCTAGACGCCGGGGGCCCCGCAGGGCTCCCTACGAGCAGTACTTC	CSARRRGPRRAPYEQYF
TRBV18	TRBJ2-7	.	.	TGTGCCAGCTCACCCAACGGAGGATCCTACGAGCAGTACTTC	CASSPNGGSYEQYF
TRBV20-1	TRBJ1-1	.	few	TGCAGTGCTAGAGAGTCCCTGGCTGAAGCTTTCTTT	CSARESLAEAFF
TRBV5-4	TRBJ2-7	TRBD1	few	TGTGCCAGCAGCTTGTATGGACAGGGGTGGCACGAGCAGTACTTC	CASSLYGQGWHEQYF
TRBV5-4	TRBJ2-7	.	.	TGTGCCAGCAGCTCTCAGGGGAGCTACGAGCAGTACTTC	CASSSQGSYEQYF
TRBV7-9	TRBJ2-1	TRBD1	few	TGTGCCAGCAGCCCTTGGGGACAGGGCCAAAATGAGCAGTTCTTC	CASSPWGQGQNEQFF
TRBV7-2	TRBJ2-1	TRBD2	few	TGTGCCAGCAGCCCAGGGGGACTAGCGAACGATGAGCAGTTCTTC	CASSPGGLANDEQFF
TRBV12-3/TRBV12-4	TRBJ2-2	.	many	TGTGCCAGCAGTTTAGGGATGGCGAACACCGGGGAGCTGTTTTTT	CASSLGMANTGELFF
TRBV7-2	TRBJ1-4	TRBD1	many	TGTGCCAGCAGCCCCAAGACAGGGGGATCCGGAAAACTGTTTTTT	CASSPKTGGSGKLFF
TRBV20-1	TRBJ2-5	TRBD2	.	TGCAGTGCTAGGGGGACTAGCGGGAACCAAGAGACCCAGTACTTC	CSARGTSGNQETQYF
TRBV24-1	TRBJ1-5	.	.	TGTGCCACCAGTGATTCAAAGACAGCGATGAGTCAGCCCCAGCATTTT	CATSDSKTAMSQPQHF
TRBV7-9	TRBJ2-1	TRBD1	few	TGTGCCAGCCTCCCTGGGACAGGCAGTTACAATGAGCAGTTCTTC	CASLPGTGSYNEQFF